The 15 T cell receptor beta chains in this list originate from one sample, sequenced in a study of T-cell reconstitution after alpha-beta-depleted transplantation in children. Unique molecular identifiers tagged the TCRbeta library. TCRdb used MiXCR to reprocess the PCR reads, holding one entry per CDR3 protein. The sample lists more than 450,000 distinct CDR3 sequences; about 18% were seen once. The sequencing used PBMCs from the stem cell graft donor, collected from the stem cell graft. These receptors all come from a human donor who donated a stem cell graft to a child with acute lymphoblastic leukemia.

This clonotype is judged medium-sized. The chain combines TRBV5-1 with TRBJ2-5, with 10 bases matching TRBD2. With 1 base clipped from V and 1 base from J, the junction kept 4 bases outside the gene matches. Looked up from germline, CDR1 is SGHRS and CDR2 is YFSETQ. The CDR3 length is 16 residues. The CDR3 DNA follows: TGCGCCAGCAGCTTGTTAGCGGGAGGCCCCCAAGAGACCCAGTACTTC. Translated, it gives CASSLLAGGPQETQYF.

This clonotype has just a few counts. The rearrangement links TRBV30 to TRBJ2-7, with D unresolved. Germline CDR1 GTSNPN, CDR2 SVGIG (reference sequence). The V end lost 4 bases, the J end lost 6 bases, and 16 bases lay between the germline ends. The CDR3 is 13 amino acids. DNA of the CDR3: TGTGCCTGGACCACGGACCGCCTGGGCGAGCAGTACTTC. Its translation is CAWTTDRLGEQYF.

This clonotype was detected ten times or more. The chain couples TRBV5-1 to TRBJ1-1; D gene ambiguous. Germline values: CDR1 SGHRS, CDR2 YFSETQ. The CDR3 spans 13 residues. Trimming cost V 3 bases and J 11 bases, with 17 bases left between them. The CDR3 DNA sequence: TGCGCCAGCAGCTCCAAGGGTGGTACGAATGCTTTCTTT. It yields the protein CASSSKGGTNAFF.

The CDR3 reads CASRAGLRTGELFF. The CDR3 coding sequence is TGTGCCAGCAGGGCGGGACTACGCACCGGGGAGCTGTTTTTT. This chain links TRBV7-3 with TRBJ2-2, with TRBD2 identical over 7 bases. With 6 bases clipped from V and 4 bases from J, the junction kept 5 bases outside the gene matches. Germline lookup yields CDR1 SGHTA and CDR2 FQGTGA. CDR3 size: 14 residues.

This clonotype was detected a few times. This chain uses TRBV5-5 with TRBJ1-2; 9 nucleotides align to TRBD1. V was pared by 4 bases and J by 3 bases, with 7 bases of the junction left unmatched. Germline assignment: CDR1 SGHKS and CDR2 YYEKEE (reference sequence). The CDR3 extends over 15 amino acids. CDR3 region: CASSPGTGWDYGYTF. CDR3 DNA sequence: TGTGCCAGCAGCCCGGGGACAGGGTGGGACTATGGCTACACCTTC. The full variable domain, in which reference TRBV5-5 and TRBJ1-2 provide the parts outside the CDR3, is DAGVTQSPTHLIKTRGQQVTLRCSPISGHKSVSWYQQVLGQGPQFIFQYYEKEERGRGNFPDRFSARQFPNYSSELNVNALLLGDSALYLCASSPGTGWDYGYTFGSGTRLTVV.

The chain joins TRBV20-1 to TRBJ1-5; TRBD1 agrees at 9 bases. Germline V gives CDR1 DFQATT, CDR2 SNEGSKA (reference sequence). The CDR3 loop spans 18 amino acids. J lost 0 bases, V lost 0 bases, and 9 bases had no gene match. Written as DNA, the CDR3 is TGCAGTGCTAGAGATCGACGACAGGGGGGATTTAGCAATCAGCCCCAGCATTTT. Its translation: CSARDRRQGGFSNQPQHF.

In the case of this clonotype: One end of the junction does not line up with germline, which may come from a read error. The chain employs TRBV7-8 and TRBJ2-1, with 8 bases aligning to TRBD2. CDR3 length equals 16 residues. CDR1 and CDR2 from the germline V gene are SGHVS and FQNEAQ. CDR3 sequence reads: CGSSFIAGSSYNEQFF. CDR3 nucleotides: TGTGGCAGCAGCTTTATAGCGGGGAGCTCCTACAATGAGCAGTTCTTC.

The table lists this clonotype with a count of one. The V call is TRBV12-3 or TRBV12-4, the J call TRBJ2-7, with no clear D. V lost 5 bases to trimming and J lost 0 bases, with 14 bases between them. The CDR3 spans 15 residues. CDR3 sequence (DNA): TGTGCCAGCAGTCATTCACCGACCGGCTCCTACGAGCAGTACTTC. Protein: CASSHSPTGSYEQYF.

There are a few counts of this clonotype. The chain links TRBV20-1 to TRBJ2-1; D assignment may be TRBD1 or TRBD2 (5 bases each). V shed 5 bases and J shed 3 bases, with 20 bases lying between them. The V gene's germline CDR1 is DFQATT and CDR2 SNEGSKA (reference sequence). This CDR3 has 16 amino acids. CDR3 DNA: TGCAGTGCTGCGCTGGGCGGTCGGGGCATCTACAATGAGCAGTTCTTC. Residues: CSAALGGRGIYNEQFF.

The chain employs TRBV5-1 and TRBJ2-7; a possible D gene is TRBD1 (6 bases). Germline V lookup: CDR1 SGHRS, CDR2 YFSETQ. The CDR3 length is 13 residues. V lost 3 bases to trimming and J lost 4 bases, with 11 bases between them. CDR3 residues: CASSSTDRYEQYF. In DNA, the CDR3 is TGCGCCAGCAGCTCAACAGACAGGTACGAGCAGTACTTC.

This clonotype was recorded many times. The CDR3 region has the DNA TGTGCCAGCAGTTTAATAGGGACTGAAGCTTTCTTT. Translated: CASSLIGTEAFF. This sequence joins TRBV7-9 and TRBJ1-1; no clear D. The CDR3 is 12 amino acids. Germline V lookup: CDR1 SEHNR, CDR2 FQNEAQ (reference sequence). The germline V and J ends were trimmed by 6 bases and 5 bases, with 10 bases remaining between them.

A note on this clonotype: The junction and the germline gene differ at one end; a read error may be behind it. The chain has TRBV18 and TRBJ1-2, with D unresolved. Germline assignment: CDR1 KGHSH and CDR2 LQKENI. This CDR3 comprises 12 residues. The CDR3, as DNA: TGCGCCAGCAGCCCCGATAACTATGGCTACACCTTC. Translating it yields CASSPDNYGYTF.

This clonotype was counted ten times or more. The J gene is TRBJ1-1, the V gene TRBV5-5; D is unresolved. The germline V gene has CDR1 SGHKS and CDR2 YYEKEE (reference sequence). The V end lost 0 bases, the J end lost 0 bases, and 3 bases lay between the germline ends. The CDR3 runs 13 residues. The CDR3: CASSLDVNTEAFF. DNA of the CDR3: TGTGCCAGCAGCTTGGATGTGAACACTGAAGCTTTCTTT.

This clonotype was found a few times. The chain is built from TRBV20-1 and TRBJ2-3; D is unresolved. The CDR3 contains 13 residues. Germline assignment: CDR1 DFQATT and CDR2 SNEGSKA (reference sequence). V lost 6 bases and J 1 base, leaving 11 bases between the germline ends. Here the CDR3 DNA reads TGCAGTGCCCGTCCGACCGGCACAGATACGCAGTATTTT. It codes for CSARPTGTDTQYF.

This chain uses TRBV6-1 with TRBJ2-5; D uncertain. CDR1 is MNHNS and CDR2 is SASEGT in the germline V gene. CDR3 size: 14 residues. The V end was cut by 2 bases, the J end by 5 bases, with 12 bases between. CDR3 sequence: CASSERRLRETQYF. As DNA, the CDR3 is TGTGCCAGCAGTGAAAGACGGCTTAGGGAGACCCAGTACTTC.